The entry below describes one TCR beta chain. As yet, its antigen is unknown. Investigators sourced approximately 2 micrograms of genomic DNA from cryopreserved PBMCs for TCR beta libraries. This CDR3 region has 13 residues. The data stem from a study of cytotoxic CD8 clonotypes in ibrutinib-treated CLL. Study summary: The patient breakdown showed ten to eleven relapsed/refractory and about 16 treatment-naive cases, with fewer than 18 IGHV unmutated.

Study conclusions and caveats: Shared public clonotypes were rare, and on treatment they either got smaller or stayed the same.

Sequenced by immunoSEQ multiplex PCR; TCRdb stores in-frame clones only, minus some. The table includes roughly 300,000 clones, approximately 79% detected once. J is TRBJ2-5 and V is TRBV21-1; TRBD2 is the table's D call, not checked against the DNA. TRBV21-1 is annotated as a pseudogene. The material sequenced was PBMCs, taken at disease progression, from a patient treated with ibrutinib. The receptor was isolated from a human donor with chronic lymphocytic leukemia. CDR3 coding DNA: TGTGCCAGCAGCGTCCCGCGCGGAGAGACCCAGTACTTC. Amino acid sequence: CASSVPRGETQYF.